The 26 T cell receptor beta chains listed next were all sequenced from one sample in a study of OX40 agonist ivuxolimab in advanced cancers. The library was obtained by the immunoSEQ multiplex PCR assay. TCRdb limited this immuneACCESS table to in-frame rearrangements with V and J called. A share of clones is missing; checked studies link under half to unresolved V genes, and the rest is unexplained. The sample data list 95,000 to 150,000 clones, and roughly 90% of these were observed just once. Around 0.84% of the sample is held by the ten biggest clonotypes. The input for sequencing was CD4+ or CD8+ T cells sorted from blood, taken in a trial of the OX40 agonist ivuxolimab. All receptors come from an adult with an advanced solid tumor such as melanoma, head and neck, liver or kidney cancer.

The chain couples TRBV19 to TRBJ1-2; TRBD1 is a possible D gene (5 bases). With 5 bases removed from V and 4 bases from J, the gap between germline ends came to 20 bases. Germline loops: CDR1 LNHDA, CDR2 SQIVND (reference sequence). The CDR3 extends over 16 amino acids. In DNA, the CDR3 is TGTGCCAGTAGTCCCGATACCCCAGGGTCCTCCTATGGCTACACCTTC. It translates to CASSPDTPGSSYGYTF.

Only a few counts were recorded for this clone. The rearrangement links TRBV2 to TRBJ1-2; 10 bases match TRBD1. CDR1 and CDR2 (germline): SNHLY, FYNNEI. J gave up 4 bases and V 6 bases, and 2 bases lay outside the gene matches. This CDR3 has 13 amino acids. Here the CDR3 reads CASRGQGSYGYTF. The CDR3 nucleotides are TGTGCCAGCAGGGGACAGGGGTCCTATGGCTACACCTTC. Together with reference TRBV2 and TRBJ1-2, the CDR3 gives the full variable domain: EPEVTQTPSHQVTQMGQEVILRCVPISNHLYFYWYRQILGQKVEFLVSFYNNEISEKSEIFDDQFSVERPDGSNFTLKIRSTKLEDSAMYFCASRGQGSYGYTFGSGTRLTVV.

Only one count was recorded for this clone. The chain joins TRBV28 to TRBJ1-2; the match to TRBD1 covers 7 bases. Germline V gene lookup returns CDR1 MDHEN and CDR2 SYDVKM. V was clipped by 6 bases and J by 7 bases; unmatched bases: 20. The CDR3 is made up of 17 amino acids. This CDR3 is CASRLPGQYPSLAGYTF. CDR3 DNA sequence: TGTGCCAGCAGACTACCGGGACAGTACCCTTCTCTTGCTGGCTACACCTTC.

The chain has TRBV18 and TRBJ1-1; D uncertain. The V and J ends lost 0 bases and 5 bases respectively, with 13 bases between them. This CDR3 comprises 15 residues. Looked up from germline, CDR1 is KGHSH and CDR2 is LQKENI. CDR3 sequence: CASSPPEAKSTEAFF. The CDR3 nucleotides read TGTGCCAGCTCACCACCGGAGGCCAAAAGTACTGAAGCTTTCTTT.

The gene calls are TRBV7-9 and TRBJ2-7; D possibly corresponds to TRBD1 (6 bases). The CDR3 runs to 15 residues. Per germline, CDR1 SEHNR and CDR2 FQNEAQ (reference sequence). Trimming shortened V by 2 bases and J by 5 bases, and 16 bases separated the two germline ends. The DNA for the CDR3 is TGTGCCAGCAGCTTAATTGGGGGCGCTTCCCACGAGCAGTACTTC. It yields the protein CASSLIGGASHEQYF.

The DNA of the CDR3 is TGTGCCAGCAGTCCCACCGGGGCATTCGGGTCACCCCTCCACTTT. Protein: CASSPTGAFGSPLHF. This chain joins TRBV7-3 and TRBJ1-6; maybe TRBD1 (5 bases). This CDR3 spans 15 amino acids. CDR1 is SGHTA, CDR2 FQGTGA, per germline. Trimming pared 6 bases from V and 10 bases from J, leaving 19 bases between.

The CDR3 loop is CASSPGQTGNTEAFF. The CDR3 DNA is TGCGCCAGCAGCCCCGGGCAGACAGGGAACACTGAAGCTTTCTTT. V is TRBV5-1 and J is TRBJ1-1; D possibly corresponds to TRBD1 (6 bases). CDR3 size: 15 residues. V lost 4 bases, J lost 1 base, and 14 bases lay in between. Germline values: CDR1 SGHRS, CDR2 YFSETQ.

The rearrangement uses TRBV18 and TRBJ1-6; D not resolved. This CDR3 is 13 amino acids long. Germline lookup yields CDR1 KGHSH and CDR2 LQKENI. Deletions cut 3 bases from V and 9 bases from J, with 9 bases between. DNA for the CDR3: TGTGCCAGCTCACCTGGAGAGGGTTCACCCCTCCACTTT. This gives the protein CASSPGEGSPLHF.

The rearrangement uses TRBV6-6 and TRBJ1-1; unclear D gene. CDR1 is MNHNY and CDR2 is SVGAGI in the germline V gene (reference sequence). The CDR3 covers 13 residues. The V end lost 2 bases, the J end lost 1 base, and 5 bases lay between the germline ends. CDR3 loop: CASSYSQNTEAFF. The CDR3 coding sequence is TGTGCCAGCAGTTACAGCCAGAACACTGAAGCTTTCTTT.

This chain connects TRBV7-2 to TRBJ1-3; D is ambiguous. V lost 5 bases and J 0 bases, leaving 8 bases between the germline ends. The CDR3 runs to 14 residues. The germline gives CDR1 SGHTA, CDR2 FQGNSA. CDR3 sequence: CASSPSGSGNTIYF. For the CDR3, the DNA is TGTGCCAGCAGCCCGTCAGGCTCTGGAAACACCATATATTTT.

This chain uses TRBV7-2 with TRBJ1-2, with a possible D match to TRBD1 (5 bases). CDR1 SGHTA and CDR2 FQGNSA come from the germline V gene. The CDR3 loop spans 17 amino acids. The V end was cut by 4 bases, the J end by 0 bases, with 18 bases between. The CDR3 is CASSSLLPGPANYGYTF. CDR3 in DNA: TGTGCCAGCAGCTCACTACTACCGGGACCAGCTAACTATGGCTACACCTTC.

In this sample, this clone turned up once. This chain uses TRBV20-1 with TRBJ2-7; D is perhaps TRBD1 (5 bases). Trimming stripped 7 bases from V and 1 base from J, with 8 bases between. Germline V gene data show CDR1 as DFQATT and CDR2 as SNEGSKA (reference sequence). The CDR3 extends over 11 amino acids. Written as DNA, the CDR3 is TGCAGTGTAACAGGATCCTACGAGCAGTACTTC. As protein: CSVTGSYEQYF.

The gene calls are TRBV5-6 and TRBJ2-2; 13 nucleotides agree with TRBD2. J lost 7 bases, V lost 3 bases, and 0 bases had no gene match. The CDR3 is 14 residues long. Germline CDR1 reads SGHDT; CDR2 reads YYEEEE. CDR3 nucleotides: TGTGCCAGCAGCTGGACTAGCGGGAGCGGGGAGCTGTTTTTT. Protein product: CASSWTSGSGELFF.

This rearrangement joins TRBV6-1 to TRBJ2-7; 9 bases map to TRBD1. Looked up from germline, CDR1 is MNHNS and CDR2 is SASEGT. The ends lost 6 bases at V and 4 bases at J; junction bases unmatched: 7. This CDR3 has 14 residues. This CDR3 reads CASRRDRVGYEQYF. CDR3 coding DNA: TGTGCCAGCAGGAGGGACAGGGTGGGATACGAGCAGTACTTC.

The V gene is TRBV29-1, the J gene TRBJ1-2; 8 bases align to TRBD1. With V trimmed by 7 bases and J by 6 bases, 4 bases remained unmatched. Germline V gene data show CDR1 as SQVTM and CDR2 as ANQGSEA. The CDR3 consists of 11 residues. The DNA for the CDR3 is TGCAGCGAAGGGACAGGACATGGCTACACCTTC. Its translation is CSEGTGHGYTF.

The chain is built from TRBV9 and TRBJ2-3; D is uncertain. Germline V gives CDR1 SGDLS, CDR2 YYNGEE. V lost 0 bases to trimming and J lost 5 bases, with 1 base between them. The CDR3 covers 11 residues. This CDR3 is CASSVEDTQYF. CDR3 bases: TGTGCCAGCAGCGTAGAAGATACGCAGTATTTT. Combining the CDR3 with reference TRBV9 and TRBJ2-3 gives the whole variable domain DSGVTQTPKHLITATGQRVTLRCSPRSGDLSVYWYQQSLDQGLQFLIQYYNGEERAKGNILERFSAQQFPDLHSELNLSSLELGDSALYFCASSVEDTQYFGPGTRLTVL.

The chain carries TRBV28 and TRBJ2-5; TRBD2 aligns across 13 bases. CDR3 size: 14 residues. Trimming removed 5 bases from V and 9 bases from J; junction bases left unmatched: 6. The V gene's germline CDR1 is MDHEN and CDR2 SYDVKM. In DNA, the CDR3 is TGTGCCAGCAGTCCTCTACTAGCGGGAGGGTCCCAGTACTTC. Protein product: CASSPLLAGGSQYF.

The rearrangement links TRBV25-1 to TRBJ2-7, with 7 bases matching TRBD2. Germline CDR1 and CDR2: MGHDK and SYGVNS. The ends lost 8 bases at V and 4 bases at J; junction bases unmatched: 11. This CDR3 is built from 14 residues. The CDR3 is CASRGGGGPYEQYF. CDR3 in DNA: TGTGCCAGCCGGGGCGGGGGAGGGCCTTACGAGCAGTACTTC.

This clone has just one count. The chain couples TRBV2 to TRBJ2-1; 9 bases are a match to TRBD2. The trim removed 6 bases at V and 6 bases at J, leaving 12 bases unmatched. Germline assignment: CDR1 SNHLY and CDR2 FYNNEI. The CDR3 length is 16 residues. The CDR3 loop reads CASRRLSGGAGNEQFF. DNA of the CDR3: TGTGCCAGCAGGCGCCTTAGCGGGGGTGCTGGCAATGAGCAGTTCTTC.

This rearrangement joins TRBV5-6 to TRBJ2-3; 9 nucleotides agree with TRBD1. Trimming at V came to 4 bases and at J to 4 bases, leaving 10 bases not matched to a gene. The CDR3 consists of 16 residues. The germline gives CDR1 SGHDT, CDR2 YYEEEE. CDR3 DNA: TGTGCCAGCAGCCTTGAAACAGGGGGCGTAGCAGATACGCAGTATTTT. Amino acid sequence: CASSLETGGVADTQYF.

This chain joins TRBV6-5 and TRBJ2-2; the D gene is possibly TRBD1 (5 bases). V lost 2 bases, J lost 7 bases, and 5 bases lay in between. Germline loops: CDR1 MNHEY, CDR2 SVGAGI. The CDR3 consists of 12 residues. CDR3 sequence: CASSYRGGELFF. The CDR3 DNA sequence: TGTGCCAGCAGTTACAGGGGCGGGGAGCTGTTTTTT.

This chain connects TRBV7-9 to TRBJ2-7; D remains unclear. Germline values: CDR1 SEHNR, CDR2 FQNEAQ (reference sequence). V lost 4 bases and J lost 3, with 4 bases in between. CDR3 length equals 11 residues. The CDR3 here is CASSSHYEQYF. The CDR3 coding sequence is TGTGCCAGCAGCTCCCACTACGAGCAGTACTTC. Drawing the rest from reference TRBV7-9 and TRBJ2-7, the complete variable domain is DTGVSQNPRHKITKRGQNVTFRCDPISEHNRLYWYRQTLGQGPEFLTYFQNEAQLEKSRLLSDRFSAERPKGSFSTLEIQRTEQGDSAMYLCASSSHYEQYFGPGTRLTVT.

This chain uses TRBV4-1 with TRBJ2-7; D unclear. Germline lookup yields CDR1 MGHRA and CDR2 YSYEKL. Trimming left V 1 base short and J 1 base short, with 11 bases between. The CDR3 is 15 residues long. The CDR3 region has the DNA TGCGCCAGCAGCCAAGGGGTCGAAGGTTCCTACGAGCAGTACTTC. Its protein product is CASSQGVEGSYEQYF.

This clone was observed a single time. The chain links TRBV6-6 to TRBJ1-1; D perhaps matches TRBD1 (5 bases). Germline CDR1 and CDR2: MNHNY and SVGAGI (reference sequence). Trimming stripped 0 bases from V and 1 base from J, with 6 bases between. The CDR3 covers 14 residues. The CDR3 loop reads CASSYSQGNTEAFF. The DNA for the CDR3 is TGTGCCAGCAGTTACTCGCAGGGGAACACTGAAGCTTTCTTT.

A remark on this clone: The same CDR3 is also encoded by other DNA sequences in this sample. The V and J genes are TRBV18 and TRBJ2-2; D not certain. The V and J ends lost 6 bases and 6 bases respectively, with 11 bases between them. Germline-derived CDR1 and CDR2 are KGHSH and LQKENI. This CDR3 spans 13 amino acids. CDR3 DNA: TGTGCCAGCTCGCTGACGGTCGCCGGGGAGCTGTTTTTT. Its translation is CASSLTVAGELFF.

The rearrangement links TRBV7-9 to TRBJ2-1; 7 bases are shared with TRBD2. The trim removed 2 bases at V and 2 bases at J, leaving 6 bases unmatched. The germline V gene encodes CDR1 SEHNR and CDR2 FQNEAQ (reference sequence). The CDR3 extends over 16 amino acids. CDR3 sequence: CASSLRTSATYNEQFF. CDR3 bases: TGTGCCAGCAGCTTACGCACTAGCGCTACCTACAATGAGCAGTTCTTC.